This T cell receptor beta chain originates from a study of OX40 agonist ivuxolimab in advanced cancers. Overall study: Three partial responders included one hepatocellular carcinoma patient and two cutaneous melanoma patients.

The CDR3 covers 17 residues. Germline lookup yields CDR1 LGHNA and CDR2 YSLEER. V dropped 2 bases and J dropped 1; count of bases not matched to a gene: 7. Some clones are missing from TCRdb's copy, which holds only in-frame ones; the method was immunoSEQ multiplex PCR. The sample yields roughly 66,000 clones, roughly 85% seen once. V is TRBV4-3 and J is TRBJ2-1; 8 bases line up with TRBD1. This clonotype was obtained from an adult with an advanced solid tumor such as melanoma, head and neck, liver or kidney cancer. The source was CD4+ or CD8+ T cells sorted from blood, collected in a trial of the OX40 agonist ivuxolimab. The DNA of the CDR3 is TGCGCCAGCAGCCAATCTCACACAGGGGGATCCTACAATGAGCAGTTCTTC. Amino acid sequence: CASSQSHTGGSYNEQFF.